This TCR beta chain stems from a study of T cell responses to AZD1222 COVID-19 vaccine. Findings and caveats of the study: As reported, nearly half of all spike-specific TCRs target variant regions that are unmutated.

Deletions cut 8 bases from V and 3 bases from J, with 23 bases between. The length of the CDR3 is 16 residues. CDR1 is MGHDK and CDR2 is SYGVNS in the germline V gene. Concerning this clone itself: Its cognate antigen is unknown.

The method was immunoSEQ multiplex PCR; TCRdb's version includes in-frame clones alone and lacks a portion of them. The sample lists 250,000 to 300,000 clones, around 93% occurring once. This material consisted of peripheral blood, taken 28 days after the second AZD1222 dose. The genes are TRBV25-1 and TRBJ2-7; D may be TRBD1 (5 bases). This sequence was found in an adult who received the AZD1222 COVID-19 vaccine. In DNA form, the CDR3 reads TGTGCCAGCCCAGGGAAAGACCCACACGGAGACTACGAGCAGTACTTC. Protein product: CASPGKDPHGDYEQYF.